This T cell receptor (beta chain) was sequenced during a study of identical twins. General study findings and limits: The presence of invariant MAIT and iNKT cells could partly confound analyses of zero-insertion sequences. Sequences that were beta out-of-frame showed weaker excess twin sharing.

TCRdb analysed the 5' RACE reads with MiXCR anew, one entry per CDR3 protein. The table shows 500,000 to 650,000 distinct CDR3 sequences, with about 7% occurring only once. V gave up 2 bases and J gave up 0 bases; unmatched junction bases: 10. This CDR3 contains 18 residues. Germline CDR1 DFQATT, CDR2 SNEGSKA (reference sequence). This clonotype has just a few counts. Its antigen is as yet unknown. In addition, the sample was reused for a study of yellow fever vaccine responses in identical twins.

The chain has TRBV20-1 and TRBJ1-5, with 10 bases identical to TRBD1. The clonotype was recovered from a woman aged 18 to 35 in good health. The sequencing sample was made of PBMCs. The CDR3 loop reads CSARSDRGHGNSNQPQHF. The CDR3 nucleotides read TGCAGTGCTAGAAGCGACAGGGGGCACGGAAATAGCAATCAGCCCCAGCATTTT.